This T cell receptor beta chain was retrieved from a study of beta chain features in type 1 diabetes. Researchers reported sorting CD4+ naive, central memory, regulatory and stem cell-like memory cells via CD45RO/CCR7/CD25/CD127/CD95/CD27. Germline CDR1 is SGDLS and CDR2 is YYNGEE. The CDR3 has 15 residues. The germline V and J ends were trimmed by 2 bases and 3 bases, with 14 bases remaining between them. The table lists this clone with a few counts. Antigen specificity is unknown. Every bit of the isolated RNA underwent reverse transcription, so sequencing read expressed TCRB transcripts. Using immunoSEQ multiplex PCR, the repertoire was profiled, and TCRdb retains in-frame clones only, with some absent. The repertoire has roughly 340,000 clones, about 13% of them found once; the top ten carry roughly 0.015%. Study results and limitations: There was a moderate but significant shortening of TCRB CDR3s in all four CD4+ subsets of Type 1 diabetes patients.

This chain joins TRBV9 and TRBJ1-1, with D uncertain. Input material: naive CD4+ T cells from blood. The clonotype was recovered from a woman younger than 35 with type 1 diabetes. In DNA form, the CDR3 reads TGTGCCAGCAGCGTTTCTCCCACCGGGGACACTGAAGCTTTCTTT. Translated: CASSVSPTGDTEAFF.